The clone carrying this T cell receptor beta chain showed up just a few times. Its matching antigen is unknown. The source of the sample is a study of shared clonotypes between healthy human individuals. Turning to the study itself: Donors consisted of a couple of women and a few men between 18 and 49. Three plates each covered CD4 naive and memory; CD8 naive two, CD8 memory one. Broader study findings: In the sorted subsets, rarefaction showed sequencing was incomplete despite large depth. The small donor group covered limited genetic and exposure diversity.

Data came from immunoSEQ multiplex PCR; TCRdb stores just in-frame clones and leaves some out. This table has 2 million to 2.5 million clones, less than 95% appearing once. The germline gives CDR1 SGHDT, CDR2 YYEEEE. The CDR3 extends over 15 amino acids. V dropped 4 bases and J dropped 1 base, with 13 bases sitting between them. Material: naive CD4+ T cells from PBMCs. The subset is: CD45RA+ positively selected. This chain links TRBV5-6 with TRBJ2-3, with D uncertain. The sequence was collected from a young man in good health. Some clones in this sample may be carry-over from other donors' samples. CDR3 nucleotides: TGTGCCAGCAGCCGTGAAGGGTCCCGCACAGATACGCAGTATTTT. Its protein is CASSREGSRTDTQYF.